A selection of T cell receptor beta chains follows, all from one sample in a study of PD-L1 blockade in urothelial cancer. TCRdb keeps only in-frame clones here, not all; method: immunoSEQ multiplex PCR. The sample carries fewer than 45,000 clones, roughly 80% recorded once. The specimen comprised PBMCs, sampled around atezolizumab (anti-PD-L1) treatment. The receptors derive from a man between 65 and 79 years old with urothelial cancer. Both conserved end residues are part of each CDR3. D genes are given only for firm matches. Clone size is not always given. Where it is, it says once, few, many or a class for expanded clones.

J gene | clone size | V gene | D gene | CDR3 protein | CDR3 DNA
TRBJ1-5 | - | TRBV6-1 | - | CASSEGYGVAGEGQPQHF | TGTGCCAGCAGTGAAGGATATGGGGTCGCAGGGGAAGGGCAGCCCCAGCATTTT
TRBJ2-5 | - | TRBV7-7 | - | CASSPTAGATRATQYF | TGTGCCAGCAGCCCCACCGCGGGGGCCACAAGAGCGACCCAGTACTTC
TRBJ1-1 | - | TRBV7-8 | TRBD1 | CASNRDRVGTEAFF | TGTGCCAGCAACAGAGACAGGGTCGGCACTGAAGCTTTCTTT
TRBJ2-7 | - | TRBV7-9 | TRBD1 | CASSFGPGQDSYEQYF | TGTGCCAGCAGCTTTGGCCCGGGACAGGACTCCTACGAGCAGTACTTC
TRBJ1-2 | - | TRBV30 | - | CAWSGVGDWYGYTF | TGTGCCTGGAGTGGGGTCGGGGATTGGTATGGCTACACCTTC
TRBJ2-1 | - | TRBV5-4 | TRBD2 | CASSQQRLAGYNEQFF | TGTGCCAGCAGCCAACAGCGACTAGCGGGGTACAATGAGCAGTTCTTC
TRBJ1-2 | once | TRBV6-5 | - | CASSYRAGYGYTF | TGTGCCAGCAGTTACCGGGCGGGCTATGGCTACACCTTC
TRBJ2-7 | - | TRBV2 | - | CASSEGVAYEQYF | TGTGCCAGCAGTGAAGGAGTAGCCTACGAGCAGTACTTC
TRBJ1-6 | once | TRBV6-1 | - | CASSARPTTGLDNSPLHF | TGTGCCAGCAGTGCCCGACCTACGACCGGGTTGGATAATTCACCCCTCCACTTT
TRBJ2-5 | - | TRBV9 | - | CASSVLGGRGQETQYF | TGTGCCAGCAGCGTACTCGGAGGGCGGGGACAAGAGACCCAGTACTTC
TRBJ2-5 | - | TRBV2 | TRBD1 | CASRGTEQETQYF | TGTGCCAGCAGGGGGACAGAACAAGAGACCCAGTACTTC
TRBJ2-7 | - | TRBV2 | - | CASSEGAAYEQYF | TGTGCCAGCAGTGAGGGGGCAGCATACGAGCAGTACTTC
TRBJ2-7 | - | TRBV6-5 | TRBD2 | CARNIAGGREQYF | TGTGCCAGGAACATAGCGGGAGGTAGGGAGCAGTACTTC
TRBJ2-1 | - | TRBV18 | - | CASSPLAVPGEQFF | TGTGCCAGCTCACCACTTGCAGTTCCAGGCGAGCAGTTCTTC
TRBJ2-1 | - | TRBV2 | TRBD2 | CASGERGAYNEQFF | TGTGCCAGCGGAGAGCGGGGGGCATACAATGAGCAGTTCTTC
TRBJ2-7 | - | TRBV27 | - | CASSSAGTGSYEQYF | TGTGCCAGCAGTTCCGCCGGGACTGGCTCCTACGAGCAGTACTTC
TRBJ2-3 | - | TRBV5-1 | TRBD2 | CASSLHPGLAGATDTQYF | TGCGCCAGCAGCCTCCACCCGGGACTAGCGGGAGCCACAGATACGCAGTATTTT
TRBJ2-1 | - | TRBV7-2 | - | CASSSLQGNEQFF | TGTGCCAGCAGCTCGCTTCAGGGCAATGAGCAGTTCTTC
TRBJ1-2 | - | TRBV5-6 | TRBD1 | CASSPGGGNYGYTF | TGTGCCAGCAGTCCAGGGGGCGGTAACTATGGCTACACCTTC
TRBJ2-6 | few | TRBV19 | - | CASTPGSGSGANVLTF | TGTGCCAGTACCCCTGGTTCGGGATCAGGGGCCAACGTCCTGACTTTC
TRBJ2-1 | - | TRBV5-4 | TRBD2 | CASSGTSVDEQFF | TGTGCCAGCAGCGGGACTAGCGTGGATGAGCAGTTCTTC
TRBJ1-4 | - | TRBV7-8 | - | CASSPSGITNEKLFF | TGTGCCAGCAGCCCCAGTGGTATCACTAATGAAAAACTGTTTTTT
TRBJ1-5 | - | TRBV14 | - | CASSPEPMGGVRNQPQHF | TGTGCCAGCAGCCCAGAACCAATGGGGGGGGTTCGCAATCAGCCCCAGCATTTT
TRBJ2-1 | - | TRBV25-1 | - | CASSTQGGIGEQFF | TGTGCCAGCAGTACCCAGGGGGGTATAGGGGAGCAGTTCTTC
TRBJ1-5 | - | TRBV7-2 | - | CASSLAGTNSQPQHF | TGTGCCAGCAGCTTAGCCGGGACAAATTCTCAGCCCCAGCATTTT
TRBJ2-3 | few | TRBV9 | TRBD2 | CASSVVAGTSGPTTQYF | TGTGCCAGCAGCGTAGTTGCCGGGACTAGCGGACCAACTACGCAGTATTTT
TRBJ2-4 | - | TRBV6-6 | TRBD2 | CASSRAAGVGSIQYF | TGTGCCAGCAGCCGCGCGGCGGGAGTAGGATCCATTCAGTACTTC
TRBJ1-2 | - | TRBV18 | - | CASSPQRQTRVENYGYTF | TGTGCCAGCTCACCACAGCGGCAGACACGCGTTGAAAACTATGGCTACACCTTC
TRBJ1-2 | - | TRBV19 | TRBD1 | CASSDRARNYGYTF | TGTGCCAGTTCAGACAGGGCCCGCAACTATGGCTACACCTTC
TRBJ2-7 | - | TRBV7-6 | TRBD2 | CASSPTAGDYEQYF | TGTGCCAGCAGCCCCACCGCGGGGGATTACGAGCAGTACTTC
TRBJ1-1 | - | TRBV7-2 | - | CASSQNTEAFF | TGTGCCAGCAGCCAGAACACTGAAGCTTTCTTT
TRBJ2-2 | once | TRBV9 | - | CASSVVENGELFF | TGTGCCAGCAGCGTAGTGGAGAACGGGGAGCTGTTTTTT
TRBJ1-2 | - | TRBV4-3 | TRBD1 | CASSQDVGGAGNYGYTF | TGCGCCAGCAGCCAAGATGTAGGGGGCGCGGGTAACTATGGCTACACCTTC
TRBJ2-1 | - | TRBV7-9 | - | CASSLGQYNEQFF | TGTGCCAGCAGCTTAGGACAGTACAATGAGCAGTTCTTC
TRBJ2-1 | - | TRBV5-1 | - | CASSTIAAYNEQFF | TGCGCCAGCAGCACAATAGCGGCCTACAATGAGCAGTTCTTC
TRBJ2-3 | - | TRBV28 | - | CASSPAGTQYF | TGTGCCAGCAGCCCGGCAGGTACGCAGTATTTT
TRBJ2-1 | - | TRBV28 | - | CASSITGLGYNEQFF | TGTGCCAGCAGTATAACAGGGTTAGGCTACAATGAGCAGTTCTTC
TRBJ1-1 | few | TRBV11-1 | - | CASSRKEDTEAFF | TGTGCCAGCAGCCGCAAGGAGGACACTGAAGCTTTCTTT
TRBJ2-1 | - | TRBV28 | - | CASSLGNYNEQFF | TGTGCCAGCAGTTTGGGCAATTACAATGAGCAGTTCTTC
TRBJ1-1 | once | TRBV7-9 | - | CASSLLERSEAFF | TGTGCCAGCAGCTTACTTGAGCGTAGTGAAGCTTTCTTT
TRBJ1-3 | - | TRBV21-1 | - | CASSPGVSGNTIYF | TGTGCCAGCAGTCCCGGGGTCTCTGGAAACACCATATATTTT
TRBJ2-7 | - | TRBV6-6 | TRBD1 | CASSYSGQGPYEQYF | TGTGCCAGCAGTTACTCGGGACAGGGGCCCTACGAGCAGTACTTC
TRBJ2-6 | - | TRBV5-1 | - | CASSLSTGANVLTF | TGCGCCAGCAGCCTAAGTACTGGGGCCAACGTCCTGACTTTC
TRBJ1-4 | - | TRBV2 | TRBD1 | CASNQQGSNEKLFF | TGTGCCAGCAATCAACAGGGGTCGAATGAAAAACTGTTTTTT
TRBJ2-5 | - | TRBV28 | - | CASSFLGAETQYF | TGTGCCAGCAGTTTCCTAGGCGCGGAGACCCAGTACTTC
TRBJ1-3 | - | TRBV18 | - | CASSPGAGLVSGNTIYF | TGTGCCAGCTCACCAGGGGCAGGGCTGGTCTCTGGAAACACCATATATTTT
TRBJ2-7 | - | TRBV2 | - | CASSLTGYEQYF | TGTGCCAGCAGCTTGACTGGCTACGAGCAGTACTTC
TRBJ2-7 | - | TRBV5-1 | - | CASSLDRLYEQYF | TGCGCCAGCAGCTTGGACAGATTATACGAGCAGTACTTC
TRBJ2-7 | - | TRBV7-9 | TRBD2 | CASSPQIGGRSYEQYF | TGTGCCAGCAGCCCACAAATCGGCGGGAGAAGTTACGAGCAGTACTTC
TRBJ2-3 | - | TRBV2 | - | CASSAGTSSSTDTQYF | TGTGCCAGCAGTGCAGGAACTAGCAGTAGCACAGATACGCAGTATTTT
TRBJ2-3 | - | TRBV7-6 | TRBD2 | CASSPLAGGGTDTQYF | TGTGCCAGCAGCCCACTAGCGGGTGGAGGCACAGATACGCAGTATTTT